The T cell receptor (beta chain) described here comes from a study of regulatory T cells in long-lasting Graves disease. This clonotype was detected many times. Its antigen is still unknown. Building the TCR beta libraries relied on iRepertoire HTBI primers, and CDR3 regions underwent Arm-PCR. TCRdb re-analysed the multiplex PCR reads in MiXCR, keeping a single row per CDR3 protein. The profile shows 350,000 to 450,000 distinct CDR3 sequences, 14% to 15% of them singletons. Whole-study results and caveats: Relative to new patients (under 1,000), persistent patients exhibited greater sharing of public clonotypes (approximately 2,700).

Time point denoted: newly diagnosed GD, antithyroid drugs for less than 3 months. The TCR library used RNA extracted from PBMCs. Another study also made use of these data, one on T cells in Graves' hyperthyroidism and ophthalmopathy. From that paper: Clinical symptoms, serum thyroxine and TRAb, thyroid ultrasound and orbital computed tomography together formed the diagnostic basis. With the HTBI primer set, the TCR CDR3 went through a first round of RT-PCR.

Material: peripheral blood mononuclear cells (PBMCs), obtained at new diagnosis, from a patient treated with antithyroid drugs. The origin of this receptor is a woman aged 25 to 39 with Graves disease.

The CDR3 spells CASSEDGGTEAFF. The CDR3 DNA follows: TGCGCCAGCAGTGAGGATGGGGGCACTGAAGCTTTCTTT. This sequence joins TRBV10-2 and TRBJ1-1, with D possibly being TRBD1 (5 bases). Looked up from germline, CDR1 is WSHSY and CDR2 is SAAADI. The CDR3 runs to 13 residues. Trimming shortened V by 2 bases and J by 4 bases, and 8 bases separated the two germline ends.